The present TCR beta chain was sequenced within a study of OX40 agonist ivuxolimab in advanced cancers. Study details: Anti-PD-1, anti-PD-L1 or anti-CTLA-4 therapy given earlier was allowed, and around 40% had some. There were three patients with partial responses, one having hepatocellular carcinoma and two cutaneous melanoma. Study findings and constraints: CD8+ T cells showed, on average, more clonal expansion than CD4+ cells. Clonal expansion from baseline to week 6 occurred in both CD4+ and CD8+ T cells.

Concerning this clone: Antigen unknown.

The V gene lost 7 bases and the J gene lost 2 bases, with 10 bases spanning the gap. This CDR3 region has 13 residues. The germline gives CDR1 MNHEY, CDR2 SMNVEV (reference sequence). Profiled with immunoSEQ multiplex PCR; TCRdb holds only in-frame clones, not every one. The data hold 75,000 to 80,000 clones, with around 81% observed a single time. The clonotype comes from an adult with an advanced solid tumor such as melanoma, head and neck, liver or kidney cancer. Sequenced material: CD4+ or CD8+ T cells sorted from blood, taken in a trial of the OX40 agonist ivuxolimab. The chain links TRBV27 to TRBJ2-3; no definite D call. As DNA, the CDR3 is TGTGCCAGCACTCCAAGAGACACAGATACGCAGTATTTT. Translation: CASTPRDTDTQYF.